What follows is one T cell receptor (beta chain) and its context. Its antigen is currently unknown. Here immunoSEQ multiplex PCR was the method, and the copy in TCRdb shows in-frame clones only, minus some. The table records 4,000 to 5,000 clones, about 72% of them present only once. Normal lung was sampled as far from the tumour as possible, at least 3 cm. The sample belongs to a study of immune cell composition in non-small cell lung cancer. General study results and limits: In adenocarcinoma, maximal tumour-associated clone frequency tracked TIL tumour reactivity. Dominant in vivo tumour-associated clones were not shown to share tumour-reactive sequences. Clones >0.5% enriched in tumour were rarer in adenocarcinoma (about 35%) than squamous (around 75%).

Germline values: CDR1 SGHTA, CDR2 FQGTGA. This CDR3 has 16 residues. The J segment lost 4 bases and the V segment lost 2 bases, leaving 4 bases of the junction unmatched. V is TRBV7-3 and J is TRBJ2-3; the match to TRBD2 covers 12 bases. The origin of this receptor is a human donor with non-small cell lung cancer. Input material: non-adjacent lung tissue. The CDR3 region is CASSLVLAGGADTQYF. The CDR3 DNA is TGTGCCAGCAGCTTAGTACTAGCGGGGGGCGCAGATACGCAGTATTTT.